The rows below give T cell receptor beta chains drawn from one sample of a study of somatic mutations in cytotoxic T cells in rheumatoid arthritis. TCRdb's copy holds only in-frame clones and misses some; the assay was immunoSEQ multiplex PCR. The sample lists some 16,000 clones, around 80% seen once, with roughly a tenth in the top ten. Sequencing input: CD8+ T cells sorted from blood. The receptors were sampled from an adult with rheumatoid arthritis. CDR3s include the opening cysteine and the closing phenylalanine or tryptophan. D genes are given only for firm matches. Size is omitted from some rows. Given values are once, few, many or a class for expanded clones.

j_call clone_size v_call d_call cdr3_aa cdr3_nt
TRBJ1-1 once TRBV25-1 NA CASRRGFNTEAFF TGTGCCAGCAGACGGGGGTTCAACACTGAAGCTTTCTTT
TRBJ1-3 NA TRBV5-1 NA CASSLEGLGNTIYF TGCGCCAGCAGCTTGGAGGGTTTGGGAAACACCATATATTTT
TRBJ1-1 NA TRBV29-1 NA CSVLKGNTEAFF TGCAGCGTCCTCAAGGGGAACACTGAAGCTTTCTTT
TRBJ1-2 NA TRBV7-9 NA CASSFVGSLYGYTF TGTGCCAGCAGCTTCGTAGGCTCCCTTTATGGCTACACCTTC
TRBJ2-1 NA TRBV11-3 TRBD2 CASSFGTSLYNEQFF TGTGCCAGCAGCTTTGGGACTAGCCTATACAATGAGCAGTTCTTC
TRBJ1-3 NA TRBV2 TRBD1 CASTETGINTIYF TGTGCCAGCACCGAGACAGGGATAAACACCATATATTTT
TRBJ1-1 NA TRBV5-1 TRBD1 CASSLDPPGQGTTEAFF TGCGCCAGCAGCTTAGACCCTCCGGGACAGGGAACCACTGAAGCTTTCTTT
TRBJ1-1 few TRBV7-9 TRBD1 CASSYRGDEAFF TGTGCCAGCAGCTACAGGGGGGATGAAGCTTTCTTT
TRBJ1-2 NA TRBV5-6 NA CASSFVPDSYNYGYTF TGTGCCAGCAGCTTTGTACCGGACAGCTACAACTATGGCTACACCTTC
TRBJ2-3 NA TRBV7-9 NA CASRPRGSTDTQYF TGTGCCAGCAGACCCCGCGGGAGCACAGATACGCAGTATTTT
TRBJ1-1 NA TRBV7-9 TRBD1 CASSSGQGNTEAFF TGTGCCAGCAGCTCGGGACAGGGGAACACTGAAGCTTTCTTT
TRBJ1-5 NA TRBV5-1 TRBD1 CASSLRTGGNQPQHF TGCGCCAGCAGCTTGCGGACAGGAGGGAATCAGCCCCAGCATTTT
TRBJ1-1 NA TRBV7-9 NA CASHGTRNTEAFF TGTGCCAGCCACGGGACGAGGAACACTGAAGCTTTCTTT
TRBJ2-3 NA TRBV11-2 NA CASSLWGPSLTDTQYF TGTGCCAGCAGCTTATGGGGGCCATCTCTCACAGATACGCAGTATTTT
TRBJ1-1 NA TRBV27 NA CASSLHRNTEAFF TGTGCCAGCAGTTTACACAGAAACACTGAAGCTTTCTTT
TRBJ1-3 NA TRBV6-4 NA CASKGPPSGNTIYF TGTGCCAGCAAGGGCCCACCGTCTGGAAACACCATATATTTT
TRBJ1-1 few TRBV6-1 NA CASSERIEAFF TGTGCCAGCAGTGAACGGATAGAAGCTTTCTTT
TRBJ1-1 NA TRBV10-2 NA CASSLAGGTEAFF TGCGCCAGTTCTTTGGCGGGAGGCACTGAAGCTTTCTTT
TRBJ2-7 NA TRBV19 NA CASSIEASAALRYEQYF TGTGCCAGTAGTATAGAGGCGTCGGCAGCCCTAAGGTACGAGCAGTACTTC
TRBJ2-2 once TRBV11-3 NA CASSPPSSGELFF TGTGCCAGCAGCCCGCCCAGCTCCGGGGAGCTGTTTTTT
TRBJ2-3 NA TRBV28 NA CASSWRRSTDTQYF TGTGCCAGCAGCTGGCGTCGGAGCACAGATACGCAGTATTTT
TRBJ2-1 once TRBV28 TRBD2 CASSTPKIAGGHTYNEQFF TGTGCCAGCAGTACCCCCAAGATAGCGGGGGGCCACACCTACAATGAGCAGTTCTTC
TRBJ2-2 NA TRBV9 NA CASSVAGDTLQYTGELFF TGTGCCAGCAGCGTAGCAGGGGACACACTTCAATACACCGGGGAGCTGTTTTTT
TRBJ2-3 few TRBV9 NA CASSASGARDTQYF TGTGCCAGCAGCGCCTCGGGGGCCCGGGATACGCAGTATTTT
TRBJ1-5 NA TRBV27 NA CASSFSNQPQHF TGTGCCAGCAGTTTTTCGAATCAGCCCCAGCATTTT
TRBJ1-1 NA TRBV28 NA CASSTGFTEAFF TGTGCCAGCTCAACAGGGTTCACTGAAGCTTTCTTT
TRBJ1-2 NA TRBV27 TRBD1 CASSFNSGTDYTF TGTGCCAGCAGTTTCAATTCCGGGACAGACTACACCTTC
TRBJ1-2 NA TRBV2 TRBD1 CASSATGLGNGYTF TGTGCCAGCAGCGCGACAGGGTTAGGGAATGGCTACACCTTC
TRBJ2-4 NA TRBV2 TRBD1 CASRSGTGDLSKNIQYF TGTGCCAGCAGGTCCGGGACAGGGGATTTGTCCAAAAACATTCAGTACTTC
TRBJ1-1 few TRBV19 NA CASRGPGNTEAFF TGTGCCAGTAGGGGCCCAGGGAACACTGAAGCTTTCTTT
TRBJ2-7 NA TRBV28 NA CASSFLPRDFSYEQYF TGTGCCAGCAGTTTCCTACCTCGGGACTTCTCCTACGAGCAGTACTTC
TRBJ2-5 NA TRBV6-1 NA CASSERISETQYF TGTGCCAGCAGTGAAAGGATAAGTGAGACCCAGTACTTC
TRBJ2-2 NA TRBV6-1 TRBD1 CASSRAGGNTGELFF TGTGCCAGCAGTCGGGCAGGGGGCAACACCGGGGAGCTGTTTTTT
TRBJ2-2 NA TRBV5-5 NA CASSLGAGELFF TGTGCCAGCAGCTTGGGGGCGGGGGAGCTGTTTTTT
TRBJ2-3 NA TRBV29-1 NA CSVGTPDRSTDTQYF TGCAGCGTAGGGACTCCCGATAGGAGCACAGATACGCAGTATTTT
TRBJ2-7 NA TRBV11-2 NA CASSLFSGDYEQYF TGTGCCAGCAGCTTATTTTCAGGGGACTACGAGCAGTACTTC